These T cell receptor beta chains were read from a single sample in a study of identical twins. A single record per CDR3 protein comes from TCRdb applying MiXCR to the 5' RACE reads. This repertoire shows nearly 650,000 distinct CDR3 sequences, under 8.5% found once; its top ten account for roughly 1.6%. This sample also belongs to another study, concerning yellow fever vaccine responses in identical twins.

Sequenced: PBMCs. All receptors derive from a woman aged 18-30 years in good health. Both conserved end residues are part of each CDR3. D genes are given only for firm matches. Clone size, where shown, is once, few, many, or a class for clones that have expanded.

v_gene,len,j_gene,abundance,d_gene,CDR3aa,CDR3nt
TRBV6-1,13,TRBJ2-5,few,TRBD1,CASRDRAAETQYF,TGTGCCAGCAGAGACAGGGCTGCAGAGACCCAGTACTTC
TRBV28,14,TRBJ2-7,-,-,CASQGWGEIYEQYF,TGTGCCAGCCAGGGGTGGGGGGAGATCTACGAGCAGTACTTC
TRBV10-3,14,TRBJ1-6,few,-,CAISGRGYNSPLHF,TGTGCCATCAGTGGTAGGGGTTATAATTCACCCCTCCACTTT
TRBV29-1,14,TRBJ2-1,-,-,CSVNSVGSYNEQFF,TGCAGCGTTAATTCGGTGGGATCCTACAATGAGCAGTTCTTC
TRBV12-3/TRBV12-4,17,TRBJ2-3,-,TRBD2,CASSLGRTSGFTDTQYF,TGTGCCAGCAGTTTAGGTCGGACTAGCGGGTTCACAGATACGCAGTATTTT
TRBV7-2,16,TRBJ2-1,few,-,CASSLGPGAAYNEQFF,TGTGCCAGCAGCTTAGGCCCGGGAGCGGCCTACAATGAGCAGTTCTTC
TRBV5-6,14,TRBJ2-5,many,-,CASSLRGVQETQYF,TGTGCCAGCAGCTTGAGAGGGGTACAAGAGACCCAGTACTTC
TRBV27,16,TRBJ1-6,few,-,CASSLRANYNNSPLHF,TGTGCCAGCAGCCTTCGGGCGAACTACAATAATTCACCCCTCCACTTT
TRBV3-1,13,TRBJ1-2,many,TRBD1,CASSTGAIYGYTF,TGTGCCAGCAGTACAGGGGCAATCTATGGCTACACCTTC
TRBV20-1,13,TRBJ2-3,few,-,CSANRGATDTQYF,TGCAGTGCTAACCGGGGGGCCACAGATACGCAGTATTTT
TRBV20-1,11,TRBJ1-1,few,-,CSAREGRGAFF,TGCAGTGCTAGAGAGGGGCGGGGAGCTTTCTTT
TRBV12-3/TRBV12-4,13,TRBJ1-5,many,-,CASTTMATQPQHF,TGTGCCAGCACCACGATGGCGACTCAGCCCCAGCATTTT
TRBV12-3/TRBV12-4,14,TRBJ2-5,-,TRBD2,CASKFRLGGETQYF,TGTGCCAGCAAATTTCGCCTCGGGGGGGAGACCCAGTACTTC
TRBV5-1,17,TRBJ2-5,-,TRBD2,CASSSGTSGRVVETQYF,TGCGCCAGCAGCTCCGGGACTAGCGGGAGAGTGGTGGAGACCCAGTACTTC
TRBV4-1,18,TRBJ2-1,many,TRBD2,CASSHGASSGSFYNEQFF,TGCGCCAGCAGCCATGGCGCCTCAAGCGGGAGTTTTTACAATGAGCAGTTCTTC
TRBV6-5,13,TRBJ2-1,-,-,CASSYRRADEQFF,TGTGCCAGCAGTTACAGGAGGGCCGATGAGCAGTTCTTC
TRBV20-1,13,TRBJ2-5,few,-,CSAIRAMEETQYF,TGCAGTGCTATCAGGGCTATGGAGGAGACCCAGTACTTC
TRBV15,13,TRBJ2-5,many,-,CATSLIGRETQYF,TGTGCCACCAGCCTCATAGGTCGAGAGACCCAGTACTTC
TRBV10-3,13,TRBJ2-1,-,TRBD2,CAGGGLADNEQFF,TGTGCTGGCGGGGGGTTAGCGGACAATGAGCAGTTCTTC
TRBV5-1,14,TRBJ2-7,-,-,CASREMAGRYEQYF,TGCGCCAGCAGGGAAATGGCAGGCCGATACGAGCAGTACTTC
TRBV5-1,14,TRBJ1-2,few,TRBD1,CASSSGTANYGYTF,TGCGCCAGCAGCTCAGGGACAGCTAACTATGGCTACACCTTC
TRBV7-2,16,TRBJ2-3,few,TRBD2,CASSPGTSGGLNTQYF,TGTGCCAGCAGCCCCGGGACTAGCGGGGGGTTAAATACGCAGTATTTT
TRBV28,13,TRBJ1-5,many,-,CASRTQSNQPQHF,TGTGCCAGCAGAACACAAAGCAATCAGCCCCAGCATTTT
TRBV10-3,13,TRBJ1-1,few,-,CAIRGTENTEAFF,TGTGCCATCAGGGGGACGGAGAACACTGAAGCTTTCTTT
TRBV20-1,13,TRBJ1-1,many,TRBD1,CSAMDRGPTEAFF,TGCAGTGCGATGGACAGGGGGCCCACTGAAGCTTTCTTT
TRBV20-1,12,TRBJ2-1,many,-,CSARVSENEQFF,TGCAGTGCTAGAGTCTCGGAAAATGAGCAGTTCTTC
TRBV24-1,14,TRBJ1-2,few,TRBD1,CATSAGGQLYGYTF,TGTGCCACCAGTGCCGGGGGACAGCTCTATGGCTACACCTTC
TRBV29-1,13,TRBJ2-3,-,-,CSVDVGSGDTQYF,TGCAGCGTTGATGTTGGTAGTGGAGATACGCAGTATTTT
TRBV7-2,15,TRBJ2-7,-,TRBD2,CASSEGLAASYEQYF,TGTGCCAGCAGCGAAGGACTAGCGGCTTCCTACGAGCAGTACTTC
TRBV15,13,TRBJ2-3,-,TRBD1,CATSRVATGLQYF,TGTGCCACCAGCAGAGTAGCGACAGGGCTGCAGTATTTT
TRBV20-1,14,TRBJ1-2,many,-,CSASPGLTIYGYTF,TGCAGTGCTAGCCCCGGACTCACCATCTATGGCTACACCTTC
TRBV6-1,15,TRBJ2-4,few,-,CASTSQAKGKNIQYF,TGTGCCAGCACCTCCCAGGCCAAGGGCAAAAACATTCAGTACTTC
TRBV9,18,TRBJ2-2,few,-,CASSVSVGVEGRTGELFF,TGTGCCAGCAGCGTATCGGTAGGGGTAGAGGGTCGCACCGGGGAGCTGTTTTTT
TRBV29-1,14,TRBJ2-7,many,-,CSVRLTDGGNEQYF,TGCAGCGTTCGGTTGACGGACGGAGGCAACGAGCAGTACTTC
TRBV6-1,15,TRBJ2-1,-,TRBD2,CASSERTSGLGEQFF,TGTGCCAGCAGTGAAAGGACTAGCGGATTAGGTGAGCAGTTCTTC
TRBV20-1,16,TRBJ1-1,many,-,CSARDGQTLGNTEAFF,TGCAGTGCTAGAGATGGTCAGACCCTAGGGAACACTGAAGCTTTCTTT
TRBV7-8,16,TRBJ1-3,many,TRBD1,CASSLDGRGPGNTIYF,TGTGCCAGCAGCTTAGATGGCAGGGGGCCTGGAAACACCATATATTTT
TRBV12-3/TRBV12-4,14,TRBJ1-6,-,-,CASSLREDNSPLHF,TGTGCCAGCAGTTTGAGGGAGGATAATTCACCCCTCCACTTT
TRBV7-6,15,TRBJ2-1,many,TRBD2,CASSLRSGSGNEQFF,TGTGCCAGCAGCTTAAGGAGCGGGAGCGGGAATGAGCAGTTCTTC